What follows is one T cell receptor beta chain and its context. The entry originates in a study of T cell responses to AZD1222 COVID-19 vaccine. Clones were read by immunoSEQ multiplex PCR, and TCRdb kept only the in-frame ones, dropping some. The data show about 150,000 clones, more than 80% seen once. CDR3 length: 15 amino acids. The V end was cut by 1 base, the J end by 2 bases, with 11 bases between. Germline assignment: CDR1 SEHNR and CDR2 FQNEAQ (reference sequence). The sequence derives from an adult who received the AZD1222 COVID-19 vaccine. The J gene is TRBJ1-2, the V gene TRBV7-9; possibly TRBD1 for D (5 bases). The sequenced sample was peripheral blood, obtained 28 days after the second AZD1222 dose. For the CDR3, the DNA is TGTGCCAGCAGCTTAGACGGGGCGGGAAACTATGGCTACACCTTC. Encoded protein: CASSLDGAGNYGYTF. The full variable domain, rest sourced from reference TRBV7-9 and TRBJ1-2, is DTGVSQNPRHKITKRGQNVTFRCDPISEHNRLYWYRQTLGQGPEFLTYFQNEAQLEKSRLLSDRFSAERPKGSFSTLEIQRTEQGDSAMYLCASSLDGAGNYGYTFGSGTRLTVV.